The 3 T cell receptor beta chains in this list originate from one sample, sequenced in a study of CXCR3-negative and CXCR3-positive naive CD8 T cells. For these receptors, no antigen is known. UMI labels and 5' RACE were used to prepare the TRB cDNA libraries. TCRdb reprocessed the 5' RACE reads; each CDR3 protein has one entry and no DNA is given. This repertoire includes approximately 100,000 distinct CDR3 sequences. Study outcomes and limitations: Naive cells that were CXCR3-positive had more hydrophobic TRB CDR3s (compared with CXCR3-negative naive cells).

The specimen was naive CXCR3+ CD8+ T cells from blood. Subset noted: CD45RO-CCR7+CD27+CD95- naive CD8+ T cells expressing CXCR3 (TNR3+). The source of these receptors is a human donor in good health. Some clones in this sample may be carry-over from other donors' samples.

The chain combines TRBV7-9 with TRBJ2-3. CDR3 length: 13 amino acids. Germline loops: CDR1 SEHNR, CDR2 FQNEAQ (reference sequence). The CDR3 region is CASSLGTTDTQYF.

The chain combines TRBV3-1 with TRBJ2-5; the D gene TCRdb calls, TRBD2, cannot be checked with no DNA. Germline values: CDR1 LGHDT, CDR2 YNNKEL (reference sequence). This CDR3 has 16 residues. CDR3 in amino acids: CASSQDLAGGPMTQYF.

This chain uses TRBV2 with TRBJ2-2; TCRdb reports TRBD1, a call that lacks DNA to check it against. The CDR3 is made up of 16 amino acids. CDR1 and CDR2 from the germline V gene are SNHLY and FYNNEI. CDR3 in amino acids: CASKRAGTGNTGELFF.